Listed here are 24 T cell receptor beta chains from one sample, sequenced in a study of blood T cell dynamics during melanoma immunotherapy. Method: immunoSEQ multiplex PCR; TCRdb's copy keeps in-frame clones and lacks some. In the table there are 25,000 to 30,000 clones, approximately 88% of which are singletons. The sample's time point: week 3, after first cycle of checkpoint inhibitor. The material was blood, obtained from a patient treated with checkpoint blockade. The receptors were gathered from a human donor with melanoma.

The rearrangement uses TRBV5-1 and TRBJ2-7; D might be TRBD1 (6 bases). The CDR3 loop spans 15 amino acids. V was trimmed by 5 bases and J by 6 bases, leaving 21 bases between them. The germline V gene encodes CDR1 SGHRS and CDR2 YFSETQ. This CDR3 reads CASRDDRSVLSEQYF. In DNA form, the CDR3 reads TGCGCCAGCAGAGACGACAGGTCTGTCTTATCCGAGCAGTACTTC.

V usage is TRBV27 and J usage is TRBJ2-7, with TRBD1 matching over 7 bases. Germline V CDR1 and CDR2: MNHEY, SMNVEV (reference sequence). J lost 6 bases, V lost 1 base, and 3 bases had no gene match. The CDR3 is made up of 13 amino acids. CDR3 coding DNA: TGTGCCAGCAGTTTATTTACAGGGGCCGAGCAGTACTTC. Translated: CASSLFTGAEQYF.

This chain joins TRBV4-1 and TRBJ2-3, with D uncertain. Germline CDR1 is MGHRA and CDR2 is YSYEKL. CDR3 length: 12 amino acids. The V end was cut by 2 bases, the J end by 7 bases, with 7 bases between. The CDR3 coding sequence is TGCGCCAGCAGCCAAAACGAAAATACGCAGTATTTT. The encoded protein is CASSQNENTQYF.

The chain carries TRBV19 and TRBJ2-2; D is tentatively TRBD1 or TRBD2 (5 bases each). V lost 3 bases and J lost 3, with 11 bases in between. This CDR3 is built from 15 residues. CDR1 and CDR2 (germline): LNHDA, SQIVND (reference sequence). CDR3 nucleotide sequence: TGTGCCAGTAGTATTGTAGGGACGGACACCGGGGAGCTGTTTTTT. Amino acid sequence: CASSIVGTDTGELFF.

This chain uses TRBV15 with TRBJ2-3, with TRBD2 matching 8 bases. The CDR3 extends over 17 amino acids. Per the germline V gene, CDR1 is LNHNV and CDR2 is YYDKDF (reference sequence). The V gene end was trimmed by 1 base and the J gene end by 5 bases; junction bases not matched to a gene: 11. The CDR3 here is CATSRGRSGAPRDTQYF. CDR3 coding DNA: TGTGCCACCAGCAGAGGGCGTAGCGGGGCCCCCAGAGATACGCAGTATTTT.

The genes are TRBV11-2 and TRBJ1-6; 8 bases agree with TRBD1. V gave up 5 bases and J gave up 5 bases; unmatched junction bases: 11. The germline CDR1 and CDR2 sequences are SGHAT and FQNNGV. The CDR3 is 17 amino acids. CDR3 residues: CASSLLAGGGNNSPLHF. The CDR3 DNA is TGTGCCAGCAGCCTCCTAGCAGGGGGCGGCAATAATTCACCCCTCCACTTT.

The sample holds a few counts of this clone. The gene calls are TRBV28 and TRBJ2-4; perhaps TRBD1 as D (5 bases). This CDR3 region has 13 residues. Deletions cut 3 bases from V and 8 bases from J, with 11 bases between. The germline gives CDR1 MDHEN, CDR2 SYDVKM. CDR3 sequence reads: CASSLQGRDIQYF. DNA of the CDR3: TGTGCCAGCAGTTTGCAGGGCAGAGACATTCAGTACTTC.

The gene calls are TRBV7-9 and TRBJ1-4; a possible D gene is TRBD1 (5 bases). V was cut by 1 base and J by 7 bases, with 16 bases left in between. This CDR3 has 16 residues. CDR1 and CDR2 from the germline V gene are SEHNR and FQNEAQ (reference sequence). Here the CDR3 reads CASSLGDSPGGEKLFF. CDR3 nucleotide sequence: TGTGCCAGCAGCTTAGGAGACAGCCCTGGCGGTGAAAAACTGTTTTTT.

The genes are TRBV5-1 and TRBJ1-2; 7 bases are a match to TRBD1. This CDR3 has 15 residues. The V gene end was trimmed by 5 bases and the J gene end by 4 bases; junction bases not matched to a gene: 11. Germline values: CDR1 SGHRS, CDR2 YFSETQ. For the CDR3, the DNA is TGCGCCAGCAGATCGGCGGGGACAGCGGTCTATGGCTACACCTTC. Translated: CASRSAGTAVYGYTF. The variable domain in full, with the rest retrieved from reference TRBV5-1 and TRBJ1-2, is KAGVTQTPRYLIKTRGQQVTLSCSPISGHRSVSWYQQTPGQGLQFLFEYFSETQRNKGNFPGRFSGRQFSNSRSEMNVSTLELGDSALYLCASRSAGTAVYGYTFGSGTRLTVV.

The chain has TRBV4-2 and TRBJ2-6; 7 bases agree with TRBD1. The CDR3 runs to 17 residues. J gave up 0 bases and V 1 base, and 3 bases lay outside the gene matches. Per the germline V gene, CDR1 is LGHNA and CDR2 is YNFKEQ. The CDR3 loop is CASSQGDSYSGANVLTF. CDR3 coding DNA: TGTGCCAGCAGCCAAGGGGACAGTTACTCTGGGGCCAACGTCCTGACTTTC.

This chain uses TRBV5-5 with TRBJ2-7, with D possibly TRBD1 on 6 matching bases. The CDR3 length is 16 residues. Deletions cut 0 bases from V and 3 bases from J, with 16 bases between. CDR1 and CDR2 from the germline V gene are SGHKS and YYEKEE (reference sequence). This CDR3 is CASSLDGGRSGYEQYF. The CDR3 DNA reads TGTGCCAGCAGCTTGGATGGGGGCCGGTCGGGCTACGAGCAGTACTTC. Using reference TRBV5-5 and TRBJ2-7 for the parts outside the CDR3, the full variable domain is DAGVTQSPTHLIKTRGQQVTLRCSPISGHKSVSWYQQVLGQGPQFIFQYYEKEERGRGNFPDRFSARQFPNYSSELNVNALLLGDSALYLCASSLDGGRSGYEQYFGPGTRLTVT.

The chain employs TRBV11-2 and TRBJ1-2, with D possibly matching TRBD1 (6 bases). Between the trimmed V and J ends, which lost 4 bases and 1 base, there was a span of 10 bases. CDR1 is SGHAT and CDR2 is FQNNGV in the germline V gene. This CDR3 contains 14 residues. The CDR3 sequence is CASSSRDNNYGYTF. As DNA, the CDR3 is TGTGCCAGCAGCTCTAGGGACAATAACTATGGCTACACCTTC.

J is TRBJ2-3 and V is TRBV10-1, with 13 bases fitting TRBD2. Germline-derived CDR1 and CDR2 are WNHNN and SYGVQD (reference sequence). This CDR3 contains 18 residues. The J segment lost 1 base and the V segment lost 2 bases, leaving 6 bases of the junction unmatched. CDR3 sequence reads: CASSEGLAGVYGTDTQYF. The CDR3 nucleotides read TGCGCCAGCAGTGAGGGACTAGCGGGAGTGTATGGCACAGATACGCAGTATTTT.

This chain joins TRBV30 and TRBJ2-4; 7 nucleotides match TRBD1. Germline lookup yields CDR1 GTSNPN and CDR2 SVGIG (reference sequence). The CDR3 loop spans 16 amino acids. The V and J ends lost 5 bases and 0 bases, in that order; junction bases with no gene match: 10. CDR3 residues: CAWDEQGPIAKNIQYF. CDR3 coding DNA: TGTGCCTGGGATGAACAGGGGCCTATAGCCAAAAACATTCAGTACTTC.

The chain employs TRBV21-1 and TRBJ2-7; TRBD1 is taken as the D call from the table, unchecked against the DNA. TRBV21-1 is a listed pseudogene. This CDR3 is 12 amino acids long. CDR3 nucleotide sequence: TGTGCCAGCAGCAAACTCGTCAGGCGACAGTACTTC. Encoded protein: CASSKLVRRQYF.

The CDR3 DNA reads TGTGCCAGCAGCCGGGTGACCCTAGCAGATACGCAGTATTTT. This gives the protein CASSRVTLADTQYF. The rearrangement uses TRBV14 and TRBJ2-3, with no clear D. V was pared by 4 bases and J by 4 bases, with 12 bases between. Looked up from germline, CDR1 is SGHDN and CDR2 is FVKESK. This CDR3 is built from 14 residues.

V usage is TRBV10-2 and J usage is TRBJ1-5, with D possibly matching TRBD1 (6 bases). The ends were cut back, 6 bases at V and 2 bases at J, with 11 bases in the middle. The CDR3 is 14 amino acids. From germline, CDR1 is WSHSY and CDR2 SAAADI. This chain's CDR3 is CASSWKGGNQPQHF. CDR3 bases: TGCGCCAGCAGCTGGAAGGGGGGCAATCAGCCCCAGCATTTT.

This clone has only a few counts. V and J are TRBV11-2 and TRBJ2-2; no reliable D call. The CDR3 loop spans 15 amino acids. Germline CDR1 is SGHAT and CDR2 is FQNNGV. V dropped 1 base and J dropped 2 bases, with 8 bases sitting between them. As DNA, the CDR3 is TGTGCCAGCAGCTTAGGTCCCTTTAACACCGGGGAGCTGTTTTTT. Protein product: CASSLGPFNTGELFF.

V usage is TRBV19 and J usage is TRBJ2-3, with a possible D match to TRBD1 (6 bases). Trimming removed 5 bases from V and 2 bases from J, with 14 bases in between. The CDR3 sequence is 15 residues long. The germline gives CDR1 LNHDA, CDR2 SQIVND (reference sequence). CDR3 amino acids: CASSSPDSFTDTQYF. The CDR3, as DNA: TGTGCCAGTAGTTCCCCGGACAGTTTCACAGATACGCAGTATTTT. Supplemented by reference TRBV19 and TRBJ2-3, the full variable domain reads DGGITQSPKYLFRKEGQNVTLSCEQNLNHDAMYWYRQDPGQGLRLIYYSQIVNDFQKGDIAEGYSVSREKKESFPLTVTSAQKNPTAFYLCASSSPDSFTDTQYFGPGTRLTVL.

The chain employs TRBV6-6 and TRBJ2-7, with unresolved D. The CDR3 length is 12 residues. With 6 bases removed from V and 7 bases from J, the gap between germline ends came to 13 bases. Germline assignment: CDR1 MNHNY and CDR2 SVGAGI (reference sequence). CDR3 nucleotides: TGTGCCAGCAGCCCCGCCCTTGGGGAGCAGTACTTC. Protein sequence: CASSPALGEQYF.

V usage is TRBV10-2 and J usage is TRBJ1-1; possibly TRBD1 for D (5 bases). The CDR3 totals 14 residues. From germline, CDR1 is WSHSY and CDR2 SAAADI. Trimming stripped 7 bases from V and 0 bases from J, with 12 bases between. The CDR3 DNA sequence: TGCGCCAGCATTCAAGACAGAATGAACACTGAAGCTTTCTTT. Translating it yields CASIQDRMNTEAFF.

The gene calls are TRBV19 and TRBJ2-3; 8 bases fit TRBD2. This CDR3 has 13 amino acids. The germline gives CDR1 LNHDA, CDR2 SQIVND (reference sequence). V trimming: 4 bases; J trimming: 3 bases; junction bases outside the gene matches: 0. The CDR3: CASSSGGTDTQYF. The CDR3 DNA sequence: TGTGCCAGTAGTAGCGGGGGGACAGATACGCAGTATTTT.

This chain links TRBV4-3 with TRBJ2-6; tentatively, D is TRBD2 (5 bases). Germline V gene data show CDR1 as LGHNA and CDR2 as YSLEER. This CDR3 spans 18 amino acids. Trimming shortened V by 0 bases and J by 0 bases, and 12 bases separated the two germline ends. The CDR3 bases are TGCGCCAGCAGCCAAGAGTCAGGAGGCAACTCTGGGGCCAACGTCCTGACTTTC. This codes for CASSQESGGNSGANVLTF.

This sequence joins TRBV29-1 and TRBJ1-1; no firm D call. V lost 5 bases and J 8 bases, leaving 12 bases between the germline ends. The germline V gene encodes CDR1 SQVTM and CDR2 ANQGSEA. The CDR3 length is 11 residues. CDR3 in amino acids: CSVRSGTEAFF. CDR3 nucleotides: TGCAGCGTTCGATCCGGTACCGAAGCTTTCTTT.